This T cell receptor beta chain originates from a study of T cell repertoires in cytomegalovirus infection. TCRdb re-called the reads through MiXCR, storing one row per CDR3 protein. The sample lists 450,000 to 600,000 distinct CDR3 sequences; 33% were seen once. The CDR3 extends over 13 amino acids. Between the trimmed V and J ends, which lost 1 base and 6 bases, there was a span of 7 bases. Germline CDR1 reads SGHNT; CDR2 reads YENEEA. As concerns this clonotype: Its antigen is not known.

The source of this sequence is a human donor in good health (CMV status not recorded). Some clones in this sample may be carry-over from other donors' samples. The chain employs TRBV11-3 and TRBJ1-3, with unresolved D. The specimen was cultured PBMCs, collected from culture after CMV antigen stimulation. CDR3 amino acids: CASSLAIENTIYF. DNA of the CDR3: TGTGCCAGCAGCTTAGCGATCGAAAACACCATATATTTT.